A single sample gave rise to the 2 T cell receptor beta chains below, sequenced in a study of cytomegalovirus exposure and HLA in healthy donors. A multiplex PCR was run with 60 Vbeta primers and 13 Jbeta primers. Data came from immunoSEQ multiplex PCR; TCRdb stores just in-frame clones and leaves some out. The data contain roughly 120,000 clones, approximately 68% of them singletons. Sequencing was carried out using PBMCs. The source is a man between 25 and 39 years old in good health and CMV-seropositive.

The chain uses TRBV19 and TRBJ2-2; the D gene is possibly TRBD2 (6 bases). The length of the CDR3 is 14 residues. V was clipped by 4 bases and J by 5 bases, with 11 bases between them. CDR1 LNHDA and CDR2 SQIVND come from the germline V gene (reference sequence). CDR3: CASSSQAGTGELFF. DNA of the CDR3: TGTGCCAGTAGTAGTCAAGCGGGTACCGGGGAGCTGTTTTTT.

This chain joins TRBV7-2 and TRBJ2-5, with D uncertain. The CDR3 contains 11 residues. CDR1 and CDR2 from the germline V gene are SGHTA and FQGNSA. Trimming shortened V by 5 bases and J by 1 base, and 2 bases separated the two germline ends. This chain's CDR3 is CASSLQETQYF. The CDR3, as DNA: TGTGCCAGCAGCCTCCAAGAGACCCAGTACTTC.